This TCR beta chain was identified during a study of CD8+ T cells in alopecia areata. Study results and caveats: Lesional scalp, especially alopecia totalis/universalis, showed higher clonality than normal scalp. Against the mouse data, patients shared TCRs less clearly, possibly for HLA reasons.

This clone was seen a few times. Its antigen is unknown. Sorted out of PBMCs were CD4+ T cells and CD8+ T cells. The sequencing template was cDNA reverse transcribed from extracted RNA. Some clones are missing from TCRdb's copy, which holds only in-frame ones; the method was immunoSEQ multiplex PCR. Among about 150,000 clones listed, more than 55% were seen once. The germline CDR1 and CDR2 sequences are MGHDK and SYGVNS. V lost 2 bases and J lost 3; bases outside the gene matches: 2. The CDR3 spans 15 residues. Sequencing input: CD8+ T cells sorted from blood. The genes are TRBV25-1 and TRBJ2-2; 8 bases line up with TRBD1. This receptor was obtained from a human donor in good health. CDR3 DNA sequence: TGTGCCAGCAGTGAAGGACAGGGAGACACCGGGGAGCTGTTTTTT. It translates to CASSEGQGDTGELFF. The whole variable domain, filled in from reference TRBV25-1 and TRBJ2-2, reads EADIYQTPRYLVIGTGKKITLECSQTMGHDKMYWYQQDPGMELHLIHYSYGVNSTEKGDLSSESTVSRIRTEHFPLTLESARPSHTSQYLCASSEGQGDTGELFFGEGSRLTVL.